The 14 T cell receptor beta chains below all came from one sample that was sequenced in a study of T-cell memory formation after mild COVID-19. TCRdb ran MiXCR on the 5' RACE reads and lists one entry per CDR3 protein. The table lists under 450,000 distinct CDR3 sequences, less than 25% of them singletons. Sequencing was carried out using PBMCs or a T cell subset sorted from them (not recorded which). These receptor sequences come from an adult woman who had mild COVID-19 (a few samples of this study predate the infection). Cell type and time point are not known.

The rearrangement uses TRBV18 and TRBJ1-1, with D hard to call. CDR1 is KGHSH and CDR2 is LQKENI in the germline V gene. The V gene lost 5 bases and the J gene lost 3 bases, with 10 bases spanning the gap. The CDR3 contains 13 residues. The CDR3 region is CASSGNRDTEAFF. The CDR3 nucleotides are TGTGCCAGCTCAGGAAACAGAGACACTGAAGCTTTCTTT. Together with reference TRBV18 and TRBJ1-1, the CDR3 gives the full variable domain: NAGVMQNPRHLVRRRGQEARLRCSPMKGHSHVYWYRQLPEEGLKFMVYLQKENIIDESGMPKERFSAEFPKEGPSILRIQQVVRGDSAAYFCASSGNRDTEAFFGQGTRLTVV.

The chain couples TRBV4-1 to TRBJ1-2, with D uncertain. The CDR3 extends over 15 amino acids. V gave up 4 bases and J gave up 8 bases, with 20 bases separating them. Germline-derived CDR1 and CDR2 are MGHRA and YSYEKL. Here the CDR3 reads CASSRNTDSRGGYTF. CDR3 coding DNA: TGCGCCAGCAGCCGGAACACCGACTCGCGCGGGGGCTACACCTTC.

The J gene is TRBJ1-1, the V gene TRBV12-3 or TRBV12-4; no firm D call. This CDR3 contains 14 residues. V was clipped by 1 base and J by 4 bases, with 10 bases between them. CDR3 DNA: TGTGCCAGCAGTTTAGGGGGAGCTAGCACTGAAGCTTTCTTT. Protein: CASSLGGASTEAFF.

This chain connects TRBV7-2 to TRBJ2-2; 7 bases agree with TRBD2. V shed 5 bases and J 0 bases; nucleotides not matched to a gene: 12. CDR3 size: 18 residues. Germline V CDR1 and CDR2: SGHTA, FQGNSA. CDR3 sequence (DNA): TGTGCCAGCAGCCCCCCCAGCGGGGAAACCCCGAACACCGGGGAGCTGTTTTTT. The encoded protein is CASSPPSGETPNTGELFF.

This clonotype appeared a few times. The gene calls are TRBV6-5 and TRBJ2-5; D may match TRBD1 or TRBD2 (5 bases each). Germline CDR1 reads MNHEY; CDR2 reads SVGAGI. Trimming shortened V by 6 bases and J by 6 bases, and 14 bases separated the two germline ends. There are 13 residues in the CDR3. This CDR3 reads CASSPEGSKTQYF. The CDR3, as DNA: TGTGCCAGCAGCCCCGAGGGGAGTAAGACCCAGTACTTC.

CDR3: CASSESGEKLFF. The CDR3 DNA reads as TGTGCCAGCAGTGAATCCGGTGAAAAACTGTTTTTT. The chain carries TRBV2 and TRBJ1-4; D uncertain. The length of the CDR3 is 12 residues. Germline V gives CDR1 SNHLY, CDR2 FYNNEI. The V end lost 2 bases, the J end lost 7 bases, and 5 bases lay between the germline ends.

As for this clonotype: A much larger clone lies one base from this, so it may be a read error. J is TRBJ2-2 and V is TRBV4-3, with D possibly being TRBD2 (5 bases). Germline V CDR1 and CDR2: LGHNA, YSLEER. The CDR3 has 11 amino acids. The CDR3 region has the DNA TGCGCCAGCAGCCGGGCCGGGGAGCTGATTTTT. It translates to CASSRAGELIF.

This chain links TRBV16 with TRBJ1-1; D unresolved. The germline CDR1 and CDR2 sequences are KGHSY and FQNENV. The CDR3 length is 13 residues. Trimming pared 0 bases from V and 14 bases from J, leaving 16 bases between. The CDR3 spells CASSQSTTGAEFF. CDR3 nucleotides: TGTGCCAGCAGCCAATCCACAACGGGCGCTGAGTTCTTT.

This clonotype showed up just a few times. The chain is built from TRBV6-5 and TRBJ2-7; 8 nucleotides agree with TRBD1. The length of the CDR3 is 17 residues. The V segment lost 6 bases and the J segment 2 bases; nucleotides outside the gene matches: 15. Germline V gene data show CDR1 as MNHEY and CDR2 as SVGAGI. Written as DNA, the CDR3 is TGTGCCAGCAGAGCGTTGCCGTATGGGACAGGCACCTACGAGCAGTACTTC. Amino acids: CASRALPYGTGTYEQYF.

The chain joins TRBV11-2 to TRBJ2-3; 9 positions agree with TRBD2. The germline V gene encodes CDR1 SGHAT and CDR2 FQNNGV. The trim removed 0 bases at V and 5 bases at J, leaving 6 bases unmatched. CDR3 length equals 16 residues. The CDR3 region has the DNA TGTGCCAGCAGCTTAGAGAGGACTAGCGTGATAGATACGCAGTATTTT. Amino acids: CASSLERTSVIDTQYF.

The chain links TRBV4-1 to TRBJ2-2, with TRBD2 as a possible D gene (5 bases). Germline CDR1 reads MGHRA; CDR2 reads YSYEKL. Trimming stripped 0 bases from V and 6 bases from J, with 11 bases between. The CDR3 is 15 amino acids. The CDR3 spells CASSQESGIPGELFF. As DNA, the CDR3 is TGCGCCAGCAGCCAAGAGTCGGGGATCCCCGGGGAGCTGTTTTTT.

This clonotype was recorded a few times. The V and J genes are TRBV29-1 and TRBJ2-7; no clear D. Per the germline V gene, CDR1 is SQVTM and CDR2 is ANQGSEA. CDR3 length: 11 amino acids. V lost 5 bases, J lost 3 bases, and 8 bases lay in between. CDR3 sequence (DNA): TGCAGCGTTTCGCAGAACTACGAGCAGTACTTC. This encodes CSVSQNYEQYF.

The genes are TRBV7-2 and TRBJ2-3, with 7 bases matching TRBD2. Germline V gene sequence: CDR1 SGHTA, CDR2 FQGNSA. Germline trimming cut 5 bases from V and 1 base from J; bases unmatched to any gene: 9. The length of the CDR3 is 16 residues. CDR3 sequence reads: CASSPRPGGRTDTQYF. As DNA, the CDR3 is TGTGCCAGCAGCCCAAGACCGGGAGGCCGCACAGATACGCAGTATTTT.

The CDR3 nucleotides read TGTGCCATCAGTATAGGACAGGGCTCAGGAAGCACTGAAGCTTTCTTT. It is translated as CAISIGQGSGSTEAFF. The chain links TRBV10-3 to TRBJ1-1; TRBD1 aligns across 8 bases. Germline V gives CDR1 ENHRY, CDR2 SYGVKD. Trimming removed 5 bases from V and 4 bases from J; junction bases left unmatched: 12. The CDR3 loop spans 16 amino acids.